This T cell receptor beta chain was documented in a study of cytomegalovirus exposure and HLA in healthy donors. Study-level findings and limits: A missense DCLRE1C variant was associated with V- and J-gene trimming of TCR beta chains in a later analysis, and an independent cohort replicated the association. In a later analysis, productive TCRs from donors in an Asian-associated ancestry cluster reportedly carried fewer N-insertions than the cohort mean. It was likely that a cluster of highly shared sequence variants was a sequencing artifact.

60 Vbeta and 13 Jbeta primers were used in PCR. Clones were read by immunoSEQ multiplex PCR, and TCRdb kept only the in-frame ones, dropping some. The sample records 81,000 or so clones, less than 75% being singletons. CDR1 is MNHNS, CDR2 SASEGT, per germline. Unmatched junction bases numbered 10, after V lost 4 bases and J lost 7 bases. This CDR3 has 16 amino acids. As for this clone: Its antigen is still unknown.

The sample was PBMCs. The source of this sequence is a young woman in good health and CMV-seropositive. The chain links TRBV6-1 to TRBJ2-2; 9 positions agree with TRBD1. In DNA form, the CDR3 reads TGTGCCAGCAGTGGGACAGGGGCCCTAAGGGACGGGGAGCTGTTTTTT. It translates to CASSGTGALRDGELFF.